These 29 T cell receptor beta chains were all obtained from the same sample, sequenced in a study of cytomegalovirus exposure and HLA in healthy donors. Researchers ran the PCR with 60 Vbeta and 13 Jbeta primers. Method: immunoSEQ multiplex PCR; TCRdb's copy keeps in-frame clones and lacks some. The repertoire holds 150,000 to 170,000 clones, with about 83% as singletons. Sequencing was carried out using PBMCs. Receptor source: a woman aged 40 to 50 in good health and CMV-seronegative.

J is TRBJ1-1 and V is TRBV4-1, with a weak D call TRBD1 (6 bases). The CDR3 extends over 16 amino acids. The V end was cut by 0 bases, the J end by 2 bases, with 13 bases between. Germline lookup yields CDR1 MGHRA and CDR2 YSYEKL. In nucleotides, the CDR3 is TGCGCCAGCAGCCAAGATAATAGGGGGTTCAACACTGAAGCTTTCTTT. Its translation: CASSQDNRGFNTEAFF.

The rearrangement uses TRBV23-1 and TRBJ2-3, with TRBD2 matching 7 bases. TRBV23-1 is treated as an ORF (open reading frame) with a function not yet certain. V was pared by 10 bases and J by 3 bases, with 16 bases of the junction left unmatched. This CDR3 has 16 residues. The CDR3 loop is CATISGEKRGTDTQYF. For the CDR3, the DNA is TGCGCCACCATAAGCGGGGAGAAACGGGGTACAGATACGCAGTATTTT.

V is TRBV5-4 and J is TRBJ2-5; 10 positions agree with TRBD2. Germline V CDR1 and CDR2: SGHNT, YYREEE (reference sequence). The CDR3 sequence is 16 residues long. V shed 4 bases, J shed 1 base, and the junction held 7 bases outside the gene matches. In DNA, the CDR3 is TGTGCCAGCAGCCCTTCCTTAGCGGGGGGCCAAGAGACCCAGTACTTC. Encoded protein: CASSPSLAGGQETQYF.

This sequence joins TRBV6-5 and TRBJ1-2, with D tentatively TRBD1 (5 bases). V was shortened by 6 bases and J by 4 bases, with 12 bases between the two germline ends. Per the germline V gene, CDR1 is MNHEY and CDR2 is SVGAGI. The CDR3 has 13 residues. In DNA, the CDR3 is TGTGCCAGCAGCCCAGACAGTATCTATGGCTACACCTTC. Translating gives CASSPDSIYGYTF.

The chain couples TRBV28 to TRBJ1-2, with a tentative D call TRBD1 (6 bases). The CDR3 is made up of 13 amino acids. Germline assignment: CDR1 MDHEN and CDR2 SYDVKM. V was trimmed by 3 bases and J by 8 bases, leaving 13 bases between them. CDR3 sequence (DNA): TGTGCCAGCAGTTTTAGGGGGATCGGCGGCTACACCTTC. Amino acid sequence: CASSFRGIGGYTF.

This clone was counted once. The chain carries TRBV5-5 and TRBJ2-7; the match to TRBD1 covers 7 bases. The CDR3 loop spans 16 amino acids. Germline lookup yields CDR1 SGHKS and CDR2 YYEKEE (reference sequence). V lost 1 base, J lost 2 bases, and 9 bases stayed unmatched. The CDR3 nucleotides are TGTGCCAGCAGCTTGCTTACCGGGACAGCCACCTACGAGCAGTACTTC. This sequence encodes CASSLLTGTATYEQYF.

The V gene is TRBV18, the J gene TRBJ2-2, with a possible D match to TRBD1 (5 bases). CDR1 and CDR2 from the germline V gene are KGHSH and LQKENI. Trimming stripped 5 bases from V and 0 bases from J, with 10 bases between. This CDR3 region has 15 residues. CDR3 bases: TGTGCCAGCTCAGGGGCTGGCCCGAACACCGGGGAGCTGTTTTTT. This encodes CASSGAGPNTGELFF.

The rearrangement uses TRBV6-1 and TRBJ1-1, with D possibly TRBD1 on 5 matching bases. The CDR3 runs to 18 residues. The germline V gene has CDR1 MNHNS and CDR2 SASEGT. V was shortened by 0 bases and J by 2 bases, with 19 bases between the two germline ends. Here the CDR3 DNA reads TGTGCCAGCAGTGAAGCGGCGGGGGGATTGGGGAGTAACACTGAAGCTTTCTTT. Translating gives CASSEAAGGLGSNTEAFF.

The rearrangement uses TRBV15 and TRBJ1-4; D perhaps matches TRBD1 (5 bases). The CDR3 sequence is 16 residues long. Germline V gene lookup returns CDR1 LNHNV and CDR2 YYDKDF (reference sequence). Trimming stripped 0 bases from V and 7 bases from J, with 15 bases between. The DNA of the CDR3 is TGTGCCACCAGCAGAGATGTAACAGGCCCCGGTGAAAAACTGTTTTTT. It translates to CATSRDVTGPGEKLFF.

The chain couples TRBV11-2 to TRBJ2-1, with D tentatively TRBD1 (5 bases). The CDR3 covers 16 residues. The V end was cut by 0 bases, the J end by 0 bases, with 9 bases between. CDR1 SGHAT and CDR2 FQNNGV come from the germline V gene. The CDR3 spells CASSLEGVSSYNEQFF. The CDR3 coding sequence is TGTGCCAGCAGCTTAGAAGGGGTTAGCTCCTACAATGAGCAGTTCTTC.

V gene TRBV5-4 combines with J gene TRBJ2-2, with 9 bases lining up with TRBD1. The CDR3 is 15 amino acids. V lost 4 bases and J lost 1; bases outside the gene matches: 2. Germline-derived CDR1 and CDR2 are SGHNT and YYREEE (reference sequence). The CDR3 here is CASSPTGGNTGELFF. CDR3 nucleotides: TGTGCCAGCAGCCCGACAGGGGGGAACACCGGGGAGCTGTTTTTT. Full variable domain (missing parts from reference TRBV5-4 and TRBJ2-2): ETGVTQSPTHLIKTRGQQVTLRCSSQSGHNTVSWYQQALGQGPQFIFQYYREEENGRGNFPPRFSGLQFPNYSSELNVNALELDDSALYLCASSPTGGNTGELFFGEGSRLTVL.

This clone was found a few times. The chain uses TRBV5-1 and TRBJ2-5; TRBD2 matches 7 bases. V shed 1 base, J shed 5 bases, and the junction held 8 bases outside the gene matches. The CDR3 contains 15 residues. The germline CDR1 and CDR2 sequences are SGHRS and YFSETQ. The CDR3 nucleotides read TGCGCCAGCAGCTTGATCCGGGGGGTCGTGGAGACCCAGTACTTC. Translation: CASSLIRGVVETQYF. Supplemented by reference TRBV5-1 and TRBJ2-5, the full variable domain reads KAGVTQTPRYLIKTRGQQVTLSCSPISGHRSVSWYQQTPGQGLQFLFEYFSETQRNKGNFPGRFSGRQFSNSRSEMNVSTLELGDSALYLCASSLIRGVVETQYFGPGTRLLVL.

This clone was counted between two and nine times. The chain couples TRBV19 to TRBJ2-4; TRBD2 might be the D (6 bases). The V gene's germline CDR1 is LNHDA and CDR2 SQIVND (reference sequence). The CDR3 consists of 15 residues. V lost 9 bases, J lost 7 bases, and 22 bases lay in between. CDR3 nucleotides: TGTGCCAGCCGGAGGGACCCATACACATCGAACATTCAGTACTTC. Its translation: CASRRDPYTSNIQYF.

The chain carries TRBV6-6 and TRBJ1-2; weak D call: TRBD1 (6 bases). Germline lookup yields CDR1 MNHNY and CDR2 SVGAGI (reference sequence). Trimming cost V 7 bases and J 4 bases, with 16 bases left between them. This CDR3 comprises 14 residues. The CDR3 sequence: CASTEPGHLYGYTF. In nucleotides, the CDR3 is TGTGCCAGCACCGAACCGGGACACCTCTATGGCTACACCTTC.

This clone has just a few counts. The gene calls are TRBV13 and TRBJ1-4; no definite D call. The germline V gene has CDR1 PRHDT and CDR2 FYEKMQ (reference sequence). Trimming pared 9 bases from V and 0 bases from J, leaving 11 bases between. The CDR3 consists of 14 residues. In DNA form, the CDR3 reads TGTGCCAGTGGGTACAGTGCAACTAATGAAAAACTGTTTTTT. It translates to CASGYSATNEKLFF.

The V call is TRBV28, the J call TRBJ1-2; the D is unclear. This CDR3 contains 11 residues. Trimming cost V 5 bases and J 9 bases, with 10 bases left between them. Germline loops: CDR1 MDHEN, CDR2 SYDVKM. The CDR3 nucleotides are TGTGCCAGCAGTGCCCACAGAAGCTACACCTTC. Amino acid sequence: CASSAHRSYTF.

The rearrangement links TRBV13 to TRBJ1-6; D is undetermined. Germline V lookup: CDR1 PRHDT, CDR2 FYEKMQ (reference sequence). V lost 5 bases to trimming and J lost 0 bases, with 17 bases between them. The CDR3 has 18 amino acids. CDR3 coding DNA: TGTGCCAGCAGCATTACCCCAGGTTCGAGCTCCTATAATTCACCCCTCCACTTT. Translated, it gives CASSITPGSSSYNSPLHF.

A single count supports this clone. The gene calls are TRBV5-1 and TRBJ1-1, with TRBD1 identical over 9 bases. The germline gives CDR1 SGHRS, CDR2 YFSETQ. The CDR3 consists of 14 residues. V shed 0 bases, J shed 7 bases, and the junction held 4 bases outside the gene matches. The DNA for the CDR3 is TGCGCCAGCAGCTTGGACAGGGGGCTAGGTGAAGCTTTCTTT. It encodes CASSLDRGLGEAFF.

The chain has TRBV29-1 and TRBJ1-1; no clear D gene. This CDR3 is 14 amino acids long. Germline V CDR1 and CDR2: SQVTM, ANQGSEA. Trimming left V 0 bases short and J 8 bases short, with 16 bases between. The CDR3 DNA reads TGCAGCGTTGAAGAGCCCCGTCCCATTAGAGAAGCTTTCTTT. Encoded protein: CSVEEPRPIREAFF.

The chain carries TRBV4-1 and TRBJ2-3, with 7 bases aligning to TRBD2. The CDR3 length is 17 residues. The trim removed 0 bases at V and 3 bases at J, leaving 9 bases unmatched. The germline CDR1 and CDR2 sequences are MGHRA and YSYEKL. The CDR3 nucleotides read TGCGCCAGCAGCCAAGAATTCAGAAGCGGGGTGACAGATACGCAGTATTTT. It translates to CASSQEFRSGVTDTQYF.

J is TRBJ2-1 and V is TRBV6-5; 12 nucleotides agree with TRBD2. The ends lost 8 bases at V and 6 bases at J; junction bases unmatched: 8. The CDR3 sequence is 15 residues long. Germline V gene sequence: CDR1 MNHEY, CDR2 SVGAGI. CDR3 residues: CASGRTSGNRNEQFF. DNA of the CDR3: TGTGCCAGCGGCCGGACTAGCGGGAACCGCAATGAGCAGTTCTTC.

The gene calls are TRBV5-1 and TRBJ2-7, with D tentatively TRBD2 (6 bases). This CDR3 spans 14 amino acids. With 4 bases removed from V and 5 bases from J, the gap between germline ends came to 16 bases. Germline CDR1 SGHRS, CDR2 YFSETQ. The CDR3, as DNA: TGCGCCAGCAGCGCGGAGGGGTGGGGAAACGAGCAGTACTTC. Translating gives CASSAEGWGNEQYF. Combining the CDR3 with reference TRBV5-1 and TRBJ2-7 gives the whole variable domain KAGVTQTPRYLIKTRGQQVTLSCSPISGHRSVSWYQQTPGQGLQFLFEYFSETQRNKGNFPGRFSGRQFSNSRSEMNVSTLELGDSALYLCASSAEGWGNEQYFGPGTRLTVT.

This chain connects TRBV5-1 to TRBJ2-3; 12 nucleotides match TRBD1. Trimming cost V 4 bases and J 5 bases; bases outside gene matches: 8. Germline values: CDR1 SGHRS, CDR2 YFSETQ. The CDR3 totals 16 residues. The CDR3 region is CASSNRDRGQEDTQYF. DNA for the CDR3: TGCGCCAGCAGCAACCGGGACAGGGGGCAGGAAGATACGCAGTATTTT.

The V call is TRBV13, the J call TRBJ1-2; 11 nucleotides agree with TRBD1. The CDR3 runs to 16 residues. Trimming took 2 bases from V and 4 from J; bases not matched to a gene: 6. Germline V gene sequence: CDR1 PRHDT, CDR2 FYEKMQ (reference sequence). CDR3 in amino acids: CASSLKVGTGGYGYTF. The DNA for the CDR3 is TGTGCCAGCAGCTTAAAGGTGGGGACAGGGGGCTATGGCTACACCTTC.

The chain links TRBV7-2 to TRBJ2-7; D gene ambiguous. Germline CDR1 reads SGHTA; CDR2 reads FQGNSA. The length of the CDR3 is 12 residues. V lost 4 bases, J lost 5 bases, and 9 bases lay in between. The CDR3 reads CASSSYIDEQYF. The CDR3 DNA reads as TGTGCCAGCAGCTCTTATATCGACGAGCAGTACTTC.

CDR3 loop: CASSDGPYSGNTIYF. The CDR3 DNA is TGTGCCAGCAGTGACGGGCCCTACTCTGGAAACACCATATATTTT. The J gene is TRBJ1-3, the V gene TRBV6-4; no clear D gene. The CDR3 has 15 residues. The V and J ends lost 2 bases and 0 bases respectively, with 8 bases between them. Germline CDR1 is MRHNA and CDR2 is SNTAGT.

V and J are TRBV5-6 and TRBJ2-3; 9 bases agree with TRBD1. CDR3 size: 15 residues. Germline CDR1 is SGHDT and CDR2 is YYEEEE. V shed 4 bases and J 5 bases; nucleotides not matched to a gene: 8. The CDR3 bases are TGTGCCAGCAGCCAGGACAGGGGCGGAGGAGATACGCAGTATTTT. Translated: CASSQDRGGGDTQYF.

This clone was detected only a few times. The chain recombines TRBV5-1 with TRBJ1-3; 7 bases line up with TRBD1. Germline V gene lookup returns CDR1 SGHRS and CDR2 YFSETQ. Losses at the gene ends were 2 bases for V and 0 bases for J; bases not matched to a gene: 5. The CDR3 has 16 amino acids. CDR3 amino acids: CASSLGTALSGNTIYF. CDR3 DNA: TGCGCCAGCAGCTTAGGGACAGCGCTCTCTGGAAACACCATATATTTT.

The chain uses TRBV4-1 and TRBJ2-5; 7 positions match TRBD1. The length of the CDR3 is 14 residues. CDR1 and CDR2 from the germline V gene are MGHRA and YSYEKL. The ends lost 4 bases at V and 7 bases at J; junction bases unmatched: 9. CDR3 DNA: TGCGCCAGCAGCCGCGCGACAGGGATACGGACCCAGTACTTC. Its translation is CASSRATGIRTQYF.